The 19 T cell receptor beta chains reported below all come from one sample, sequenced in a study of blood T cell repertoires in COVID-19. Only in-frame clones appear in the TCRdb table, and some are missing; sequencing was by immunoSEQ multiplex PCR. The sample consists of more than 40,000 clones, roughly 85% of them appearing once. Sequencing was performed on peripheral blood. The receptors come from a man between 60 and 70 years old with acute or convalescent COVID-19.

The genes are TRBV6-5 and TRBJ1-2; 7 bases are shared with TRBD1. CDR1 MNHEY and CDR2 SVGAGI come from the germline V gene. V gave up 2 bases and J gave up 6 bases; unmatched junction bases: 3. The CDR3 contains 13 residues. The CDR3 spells CASSYRGGDGYTF. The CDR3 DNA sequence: TGTGCCAGCAGTTACCGAGGGGGCGATGGCTACACCTTC.

The CDR3 protein is CASSPSALNTEAFF. Written as DNA, the CDR3 is TGTGCCAGCAGCCCCAGCGCACTGAACACTGAAGCTTTCTTT. The chain employs TRBV3-1 (or the pseudogene TRBV3-2) and TRBJ1-1; D is unclear. Trimming stripped 4 bases from V and 0 bases from J, with 9 bases between. The germline V gene encodes CDR1 LGHDT and CDR2 YNNKEL (reference sequence). There are 14 residues in the CDR3.

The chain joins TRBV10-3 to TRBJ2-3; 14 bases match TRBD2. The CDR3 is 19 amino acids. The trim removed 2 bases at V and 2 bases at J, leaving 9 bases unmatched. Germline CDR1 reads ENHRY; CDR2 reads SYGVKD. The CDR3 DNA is TGTGCCATCAGTGAGCCCCTAGGGACTAGCGGGGGATACACAGATACGCAGTATTTT. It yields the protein CAISEPLGTSGGYTDTQYF.

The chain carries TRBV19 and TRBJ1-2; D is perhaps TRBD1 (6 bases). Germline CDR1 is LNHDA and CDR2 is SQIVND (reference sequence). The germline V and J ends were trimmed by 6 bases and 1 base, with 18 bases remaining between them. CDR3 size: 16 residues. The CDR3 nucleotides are TGTGCCAGTAGCCTAGCTTGGGGACACAGTAACTATGGCTACACCTTC. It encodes CASSLAWGHSNYGYTF.

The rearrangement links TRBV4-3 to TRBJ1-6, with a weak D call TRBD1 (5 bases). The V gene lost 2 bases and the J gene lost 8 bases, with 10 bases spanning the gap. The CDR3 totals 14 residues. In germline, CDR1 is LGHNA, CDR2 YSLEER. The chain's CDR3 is CASSQKMGHSPLHF. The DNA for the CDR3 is TGCGCCAGCAGCCAAAAAATGGGGCATTCACCCCTCCACTTT.

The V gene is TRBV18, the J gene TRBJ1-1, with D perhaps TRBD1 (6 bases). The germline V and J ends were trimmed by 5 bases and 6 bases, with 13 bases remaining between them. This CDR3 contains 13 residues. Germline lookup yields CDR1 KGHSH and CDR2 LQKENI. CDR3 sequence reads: CASSGAGDAEAFF. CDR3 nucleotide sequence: TGTGCCAGCTCAGGCGCAGGGGACGCTGAAGCTTTCTTT.

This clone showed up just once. The CDR3 protein is CASSQQGVLGQPQHF. CDR3 DNA: TGTGCCAGCTCACAACAGGGTGTTCTTGGCCAGCCCCAGCATTTT. The rearrangement uses TRBV18 and TRBJ1-5; D is perhaps TRBD1 (6 bases). CDR3 length equals 15 residues. Per the germline V gene, CDR1 is KGHSH and CDR2 is LQKENI. With 4 bases removed from V and 7 bases from J, the gap between germline ends came to 17 bases.

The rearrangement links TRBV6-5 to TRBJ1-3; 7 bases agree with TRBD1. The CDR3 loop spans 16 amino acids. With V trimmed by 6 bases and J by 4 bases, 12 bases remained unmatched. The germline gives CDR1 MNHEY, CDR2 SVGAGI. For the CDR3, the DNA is TGTGCCAGCAGCTACAGCGAGGGGGCTTCAGGAAACACCATATATTTT. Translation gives CASSYSEGASGNTIYF.

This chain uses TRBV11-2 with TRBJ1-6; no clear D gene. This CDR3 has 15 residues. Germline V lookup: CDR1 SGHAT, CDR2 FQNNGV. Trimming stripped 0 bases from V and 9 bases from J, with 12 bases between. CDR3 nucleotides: TGTGCCAGCAGCTTAGAGAAGCTGAGCGTTTCACCCCTCCACTTT. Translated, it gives CASSLEKLSVSPLHF.

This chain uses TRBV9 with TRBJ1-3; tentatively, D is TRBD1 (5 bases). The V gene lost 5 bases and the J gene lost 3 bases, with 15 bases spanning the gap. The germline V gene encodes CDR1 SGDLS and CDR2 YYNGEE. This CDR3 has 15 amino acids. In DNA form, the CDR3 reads TGTGCCAGCAGTATCGGGACTCCGCGTGGAAACACCATATATTTT. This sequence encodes CASSIGTPRGNTIYF.

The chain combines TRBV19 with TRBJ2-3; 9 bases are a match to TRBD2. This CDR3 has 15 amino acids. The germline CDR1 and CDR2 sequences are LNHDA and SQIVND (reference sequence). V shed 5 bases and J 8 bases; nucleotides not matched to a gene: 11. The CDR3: CASSLRTSDVGTQYF. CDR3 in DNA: TGTGCCAGTAGTCTCAGGACTAGCGATGTGGGTACGCAGTATTTT.

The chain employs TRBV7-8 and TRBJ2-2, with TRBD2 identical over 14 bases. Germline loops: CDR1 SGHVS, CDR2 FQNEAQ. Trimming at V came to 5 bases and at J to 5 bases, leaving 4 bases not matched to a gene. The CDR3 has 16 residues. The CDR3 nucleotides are TGTGCCAGCAGCGGCCGGACTAGCGGGGGGACCGGGGAGCTGTTTTTT. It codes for CASSGRTSGGTGELFF.

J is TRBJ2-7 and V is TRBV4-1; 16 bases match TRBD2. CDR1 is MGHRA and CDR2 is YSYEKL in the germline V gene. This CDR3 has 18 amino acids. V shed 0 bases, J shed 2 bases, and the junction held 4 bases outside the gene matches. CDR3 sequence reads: CASSQESGTSGGAYEQYF. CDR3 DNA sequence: TGCGCCAGCAGCCAAGAGTCCGGGACTAGCGGGGGGGCCTACGAGCAGTACTTC.

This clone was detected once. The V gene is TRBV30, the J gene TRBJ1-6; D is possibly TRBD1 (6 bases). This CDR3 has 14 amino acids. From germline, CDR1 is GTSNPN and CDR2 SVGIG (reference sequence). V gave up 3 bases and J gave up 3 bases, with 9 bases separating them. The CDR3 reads CAWRLDSYNSPLHF. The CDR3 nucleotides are TGTGCCTGGAGGTTGGACAGCTATAATTCACCCCTCCACTTT.

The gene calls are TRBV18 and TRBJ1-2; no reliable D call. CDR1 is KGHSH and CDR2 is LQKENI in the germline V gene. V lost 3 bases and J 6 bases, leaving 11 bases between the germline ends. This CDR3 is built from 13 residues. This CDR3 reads CASSPNLADGYTF. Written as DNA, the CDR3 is TGTGCCAGCTCACCTAACTTGGCGGATGGCTACACCTTC. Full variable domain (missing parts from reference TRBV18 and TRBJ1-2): NAGVMQNPRHLVRRRGQEARLRCSPMKGHSHVYWYRQLPEEGLKFMVYLQKENIIDESGMPKERFSAEFPKEGPSILRIQQVVRGDSAAYFCASSPNLADGYTFGSGTRLTVV.

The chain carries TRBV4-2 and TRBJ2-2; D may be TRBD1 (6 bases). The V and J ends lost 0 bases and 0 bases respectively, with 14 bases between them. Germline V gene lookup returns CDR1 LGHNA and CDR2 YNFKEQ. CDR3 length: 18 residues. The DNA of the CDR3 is TGTGCCAGCAGCCAAGATATCGGACAGAACGCGAACACCGGGGAGCTGTTTTTT. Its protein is CASSQDIGQNANTGELFF.

The CDR3 loop reads CASSAPGQFGGYTF. In DNA, the CDR3 is TGTGCCAGCAGTGCACCGGGACAGTTCGGGGGCTACACCTTC. The genes are TRBV6-2 or TRBV6-3 and TRBJ1-2; 7 bases line up with TRBD1. In germline, CDR1 is MNHEY, CDR2 SVGEGT. The CDR3 runs to 14 residues. The V and J ends lost 5 bases and 8 bases, in that order; junction bases with no gene match: 11.

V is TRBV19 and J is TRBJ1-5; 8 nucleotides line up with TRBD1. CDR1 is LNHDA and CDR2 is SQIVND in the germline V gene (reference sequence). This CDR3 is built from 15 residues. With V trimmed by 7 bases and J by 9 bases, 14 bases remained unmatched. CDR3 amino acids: CASTPQGASPGPQHF. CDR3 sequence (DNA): TGTGCCAGTACCCCTCAGGGGGCGAGCCCTGGGCCCCAGCATTTT.

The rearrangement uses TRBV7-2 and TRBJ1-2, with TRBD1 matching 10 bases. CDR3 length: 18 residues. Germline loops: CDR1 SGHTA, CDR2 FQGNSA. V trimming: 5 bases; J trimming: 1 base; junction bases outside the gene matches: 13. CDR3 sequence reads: CASSAQQSTGGLNYGYTF. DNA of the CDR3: TGTGCCAGCAGCGCCCAACAATCGACAGGGGGCCTTAACTATGGCTACACCTTC.